This TCR beta chain was identified in a study of T cells in Graves' hyperthyroidism and ophthalmopathy. Overall study results and limits: Most thyroid clonotypes that were expanded above 0.001 also turned up in blood.

This clonotype was seen repeatedly, ten times or more. Its cognate antigen is unknown. Amplification of TCR beta CDR3 regions used RNA as the template. The HTBI primer set drove a first-round RT-PCR of the TCR CDR3. TCRdb re-analysed the multiplex PCR reads in MiXCR, keeping a single row per CDR3 protein. The table records more than 300,000 distinct CDR3 sequences, around 13% of them present only once. The source of the PBMCs was about 10 ml of fresh peripheral blood. Germline V lookup: CDR1 SNHLY, CDR2 FYNNEI. CDR3 length: 12 residues. The V end was cut by 2 bases, the J end by 6 bases, with 7 bases between.

The sample comprised blood. The chain employs TRBV2 and TRBJ1-2, with D possibly TRBD1 on 5 matching bases. The sequence came from a woman aged 25-40 years with Graves' ophthalmopathy. CDR3 protein: CASSETGDGYTF. The CDR3 DNA reads TGTGCCAGCAGTGAAACGGGGGATGGCTACACCTTC.